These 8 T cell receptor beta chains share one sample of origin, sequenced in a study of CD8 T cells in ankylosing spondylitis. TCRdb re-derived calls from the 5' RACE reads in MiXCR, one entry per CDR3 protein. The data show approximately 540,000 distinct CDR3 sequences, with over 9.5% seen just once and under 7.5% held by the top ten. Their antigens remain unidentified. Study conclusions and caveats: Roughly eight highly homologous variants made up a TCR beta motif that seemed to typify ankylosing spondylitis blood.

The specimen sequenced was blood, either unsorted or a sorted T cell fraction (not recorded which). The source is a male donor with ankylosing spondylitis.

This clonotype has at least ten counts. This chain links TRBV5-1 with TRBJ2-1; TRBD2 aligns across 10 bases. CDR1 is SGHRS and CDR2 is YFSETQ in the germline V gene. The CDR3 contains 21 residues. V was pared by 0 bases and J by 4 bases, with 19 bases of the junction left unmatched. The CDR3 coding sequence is TGCGCCAGCAGCTTGGCCGATGGGCCAGACCGACTAGCGGGCCCATACAATGAGCAGTTCTTC. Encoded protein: CASSLADGPDRLAGPYNEQFF.

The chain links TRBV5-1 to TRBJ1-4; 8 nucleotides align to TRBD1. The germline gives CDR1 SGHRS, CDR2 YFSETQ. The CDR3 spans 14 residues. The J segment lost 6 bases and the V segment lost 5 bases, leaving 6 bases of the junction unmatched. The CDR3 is CASSTDRVDEKLFF. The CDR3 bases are TGCGCCAGCAGTACGGACAGGGTGGATGAAAAACTGTTTTTT.

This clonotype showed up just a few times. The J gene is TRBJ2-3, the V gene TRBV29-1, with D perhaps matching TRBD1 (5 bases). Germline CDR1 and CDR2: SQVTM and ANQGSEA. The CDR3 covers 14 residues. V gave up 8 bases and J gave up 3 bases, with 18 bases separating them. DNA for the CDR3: TGCAGCTTCGTTTATAGGGGAAGGACAGATACGCAGTATTTT. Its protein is CSFVYRGRTDTQYF.

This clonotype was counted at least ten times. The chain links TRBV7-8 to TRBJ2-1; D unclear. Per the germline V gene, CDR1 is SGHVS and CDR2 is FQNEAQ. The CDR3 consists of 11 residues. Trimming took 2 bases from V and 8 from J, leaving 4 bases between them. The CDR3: CASSLSDEQFF. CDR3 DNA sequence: TGTGCCAGCAGCTTATCAGATGAGCAGTTCTTC.

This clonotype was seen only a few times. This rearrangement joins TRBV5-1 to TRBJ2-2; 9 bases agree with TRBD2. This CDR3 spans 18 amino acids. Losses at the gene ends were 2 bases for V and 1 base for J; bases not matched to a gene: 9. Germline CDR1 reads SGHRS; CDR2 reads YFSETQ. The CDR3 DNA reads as TGCGCCAGCAGCTTCCCTATAGCGGGAGCCCAGAACACCGGGGAGCTGTTTTTT. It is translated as CASSFPIAGAQNTGELFF.

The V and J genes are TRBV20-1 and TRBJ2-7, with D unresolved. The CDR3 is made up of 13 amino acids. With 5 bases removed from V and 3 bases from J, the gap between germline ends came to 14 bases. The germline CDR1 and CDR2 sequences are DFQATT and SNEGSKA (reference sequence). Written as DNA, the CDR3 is TGCAGTGCTGGTGGCCGGCTATACTACGAGCAGTACTTC. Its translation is CSAGGRLYYEQYF.

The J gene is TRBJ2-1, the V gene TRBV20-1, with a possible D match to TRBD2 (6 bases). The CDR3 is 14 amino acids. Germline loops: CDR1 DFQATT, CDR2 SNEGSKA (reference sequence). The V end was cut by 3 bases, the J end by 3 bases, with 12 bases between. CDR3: CSARTGSGYNEQFF. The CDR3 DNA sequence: TGCAGTGCTAGGACTGGTAGCGGCTACAATGAGCAGTTCTTC.

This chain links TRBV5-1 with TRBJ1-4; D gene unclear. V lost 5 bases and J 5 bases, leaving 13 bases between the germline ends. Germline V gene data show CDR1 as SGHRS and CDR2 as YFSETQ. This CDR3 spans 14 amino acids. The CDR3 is CASRERSNNEKLFF. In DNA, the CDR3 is TGCGCCAGCAGAGAGCGGTCTAACAATGAAAAACTGTTTTTT. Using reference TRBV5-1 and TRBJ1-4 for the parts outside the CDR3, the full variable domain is KAGVTQTPRYLIKTRGQQVTLSCSPISGHRSVSWYQQTPGQGLQFLFEYFSETQRNKGNFPGRFSGRQFSNSRSEMNVSTLELGDSALYLCASRERSNNEKLFFGSGTQLSVL.